This passage covers 32 T cell receptor beta chains from one sample sequenced in a study of PD-1 blockade in classical Hodgkin lymphoma. Every one of the patients relapsed after autologous stem cell transplantation (brentuximab vedotin exposure was variable). Repertoires were generated with immunoSEQ multiplex PCR, while TCRdb's copy carries only in-frame clones and drops some. The repertoire includes tens of thousands of clones, just under 75% of them detected once, and approximately 16% sits in the top ten. The sequenced sample was peripheral blood mononuclear cells (PBMCs), obtained before the second cycle of nivolumab. Every receptor here comes from a human donor with classical Hodgkin lymphoma.

The J gene is TRBJ2-1, the V gene TRBV7-8; TRBD2 matches at 11 bases. CDR1 is SGHVS, CDR2 FQNEAQ, per germline. With V trimmed by 0 bases and J by 8 bases, 12 bases remained unmatched. The CDR3 runs to 18 residues. The chain's CDR3 is CASSLAPGLADPGYEQFF. The DNA of the CDR3 is TGTGCCAGCAGCTTAGCGCCGGGACTAGCGGACCCGGGGTATGAGCAGTTCTTC.

The CDR3 sequence is CASSPTNPTQETQYF. In nucleotides, the CDR3 is TGCGCCAGCAGCCCAACCAACCCCACACAAGAGACCCAGTACTTC. The chain employs TRBV5-1 and TRBJ2-5; D is unresolved. The CDR3 has 15 amino acids. CDR1 is SGHRS and CDR2 is YFSETQ in the germline V gene. V lost 4 bases and J 2 bases, leaving 15 bases between the germline ends.

This chain connects TRBV30 to TRBJ1-6; TRBD1 might be the D (5 bases). The CDR3 totals 14 residues. Trimming shortened V by 1 base and J by 5 bases, and 9 bases separated the two germline ends. Germline loops: CDR1 GTSNPN, CDR2 SVGIG (reference sequence). CDR3: CAWSAGTDNSPLHF. CDR3 bases: TGTGCCTGGAGTGCCGGGACGGATAATTCACCCCTCCACTTT.

This chain uses TRBV6-6 with TRBJ1-2; no firm D call. From germline, CDR1 is MNHNY and CDR2 SVGAGI (reference sequence). V was clipped by 8 bases and J by 7 bases, with 17 bases between them. The CDR3 runs to 13 residues. In DNA form, the CDR3 reads TGTGCCAGCTCCCGGGCGTCGGAGAGTGGCTACACCTTC. As protein: CASSRASESGYTF.

Only a few counts were recorded for this clone. The CDR3: CASSLEGMAYEQYF. The CDR3 DNA follows: TGTGCCAGCAGTTTAGAGGGGATGGCCTACGAGCAGTACTTC. The gene calls are TRBV28 and TRBJ2-7; D is perhaps TRBD1 or TRBD2 (5 bases each). From germline, CDR1 is MDHEN and CDR2 SYDVKM. This CDR3 comprises 14 residues. V was clipped by 2 bases and J by 2 bases, with 10 bases between them.

The V call is TRBV5-1, the J call TRBJ1-5; D unclear. Per the germline V gene, CDR1 is SGHRS and CDR2 is YFSETQ. The germline V and J ends were trimmed by 4 bases and 2 bases, with 16 bases remaining between them. The CDR3 length is 16 residues. CDR3 residues: CASSPEGRRGNQPQHF. Here the CDR3 DNA reads TGCGCCAGCAGCCCGGAGGGTCGTCGGGGCAATCAGCCCCAGCATTTT.

The rearrangement links TRBV5-1 to TRBJ2-2; D not resolved. The V gene's germline CDR1 is SGHRS and CDR2 YFSETQ. There are 15 residues in the CDR3. V was cut by 0 bases and J by 1 base, with 7 bases left in between. The CDR3 nucleotides are TGCGCCAGCAGCTTGGTAGGGATGAACACCGGGGAGCTGTTTTTT. Protein: CASSLVGMNTGELFF.

The sample holds one count of this clone. The V and J genes are TRBV25-1 and TRBJ2-3; D remains unclear. Germline V lookup: CDR1 MGHDK, CDR2 SYGVNS. The CDR3 contains 13 residues. Trimming cost V 4 bases and J 0 bases, with 5 bases left between them. The DNA for the CDR3 is TGTGCCAGCAGTGTACTAAGCACAGATACGCAGTATTTT. Protein sequence: CASSVLSTDTQYF.

J is TRBJ1-2 and V is TRBV10-3; no clear D. The CDR3 loop spans 13 amino acids. CDR1 and CDR2 (germline): ENHRY, SYGVKD. The V end was cut by 2 bases, the J end by 6 bases, with 10 bases between. CDR3 sequence: CAISEGEVNGYTF. DNA for the CDR3: TGTGCCATCAGTGAGGGGGAGGTCAATGGCTACACCTTC.

The rearrangement uses TRBV2 and TRBJ1-4; 7 bases match TRBD1. Losses at the gene ends were 10 bases for V and 0 bases for J; bases not matched to a gene: 8. The CDR3 is 15 amino acids. Germline loops: CDR1 SNHLY, CDR2 FYNNEI. CDR3 protein: CATTTGRATNEKLFF. The CDR3 DNA reads as TGTGCCACTACGACAGGGAGGGCAACTAATGAAAAACTGTTTTTT.

The chain employs TRBV28 and TRBJ2-5; D possibly corresponds to TRBD2 (6 bases). CDR3 size: 16 residues. V lost 2 bases and J lost 3, with 16 bases in between. Germline V lookup: CDR1 MDHEN, CDR2 SYDVKM. For the CDR3, the DNA is TGTGCCAGCAGTTTAGCCCGAAGACAGCGGGAAGAGACCCAGTACTTC. Translation: CASSLARRQREETQYF.

This clone has only a few counts. The chain combines TRBV7-2 with TRBJ2-7; 7 bases map to TRBD2. The V segment lost 1 base and the J segment 4 bases; nucleotides outside the gene matches: 4. Per germline, CDR1 SGHTA and CDR2 FQGNSA. The length of the CDR3 is 14 residues. DNA of the CDR3: TGTGCCAGCAGCTTAGTTCCAGCGGGATACGAGCAGTACTTC. Its protein product is CASSLVPAGYEQYF.

J is TRBJ2-7 and V is TRBV28; D is uncertain. V lost 5 bases and J lost 6, with 11 bases in between. Germline assignment: CDR1 MDHEN and CDR2 SYDVKM. The CDR3 is 12 residues long. In DNA form, the CDR3 reads TGTGCCAGCAGTCCCCTCTCCCGCGAGCAGTACTTC. Amino acids: CASSPLSREQYF.

The chain is built from TRBV11-2 and TRBJ1-3; D uncertain. Germline lookup yields CDR1 SGHAT and CDR2 FQNNGV. The CDR3 consists of 12 residues. V lost 2 bases and J lost 2, with 1 base in between. For the CDR3, the DNA is TGTGCCAGCAGCTTAACTGGAAACACCATATATTTT. It yields the protein CASSLTGNTIYF. The whole variable domain, filled in from reference TRBV11-2 and TRBJ1-3, reads EAGVAQSPRYKIIEKRQSVAFWCNPISGHATLYWYQQILGQGPKLLIQFQNNGVVDDSQLPKDRFSAERLKGVDSTLKIQPAKLEDSAVYLCASSLTGNTIYFGEGSWLTVV.

CDR3: CASSLSAGELFF. In DNA form, the CDR3 reads TGTGCCAGCAGCCTTAGCGCCGGGGAGCTGTTTTTT. The rearrangement uses TRBV6-5 and TRBJ2-2; D possibly corresponds to TRBD2 (5 bases). Trimming cost V 6 bases and J 6 bases, with 8 bases left between them. Germline V gene sequence: CDR1 MNHEY, CDR2 SVGAGI. The CDR3 extends over 12 amino acids.

In its sample, this clone was seen a few times. The rearrangement uses TRBV13 and TRBJ2-1, with 8 bases identical to TRBD1. The junction had 10 bases not matched to a gene; V was cut back by 7 bases and J by 5 bases. The CDR3 is made up of 15 amino acids. Germline assignment: CDR1 PRHDT and CDR2 FYEKMQ (reference sequence). Here the CDR3 DNA reads TGTGCCAGCAAACTCCAGGGGGCGCGAAACAATGAGCAGTTCTTC. As protein: CASKLQGARNNEQFF.

The rearrangement joins TRBV6-1 to TRBJ2-2, with D possibly TRBD1 on 6 matching bases. The ends were cut back, 6 bases at V and 1 base at J, with 12 bases in the middle. The length of the CDR3 is 15 residues. From germline, CDR1 is MNHNS and CDR2 SASEGT. The CDR3 coding sequence is TGTGCCAGCAGCAGGGAAGGGGGGAACACCGGGGAGCTGTTTTTT. Protein: CASSREGGNTGELFF.

The chain couples TRBV7-2 to TRBJ2-7; D possibly corresponds to TRBD1 (5 bases). V lost 5 bases and J 7 bases, leaving 15 bases between the germline ends. This CDR3 region has 13 residues. CDR1 and CDR2 (germline): SGHTA, FQGNSA. The CDR3 coding sequence is TGTGCCAGCAGCCCAGGGTCGGCAGGGGAGCAGTACTTC. This gives the protein CASSPGSAGEQYF.

This clone was found once. V usage is TRBV7-2 and J usage is TRBJ2-7; D tentatively reads TRBD1 or TRBD2 (5 bases each). Germline lookup yields CDR1 SGHTA and CDR2 FQGNSA. CDR3 length: 14 amino acids. Trimming stripped 4 bases from V and 4 bases from J, with 14 bases between. The CDR3 coding sequence is TGTGCCAGCAGCTCTTCCCCGGGACCTTACGAGCAGTACTTC. This sequence encodes CASSSSPGPYEQYF.

V gene TRBV6-5 combines with J gene TRBJ2-1; either TRBD1 or TRBD2 may supply D (5 bases each). From germline, CDR1 is MNHEY and CDR2 SVGAGI. Trimming stripped 6 bases from V and 12 bases from J, with 15 bases between. The CDR3 is 12 amino acids. In DNA form, the CDR3 reads TGTGCCAGCAGATCGGGACCGTTCGGGCAGTTCTTC. Translated, it gives CASRSGPFGQFF.

The chain recombines TRBV18 with TRBJ2-3, with TRBD2 identical over 11 bases. The V gene end was trimmed by 6 bases and the J gene end by 2 bases; junction bases not matched to a gene: 10. The CDR3 extends over 17 amino acids. Germline-derived CDR1 and CDR2 are KGHSH and LQKENI. Here the CDR3 DNA reads TGTGCCAGCTCCTTAGCGGGAGGGTTCTTCGACACAGATACGCAGTATTTT. This gives the protein CASSLAGGFFDTDTQYF.

V and J are TRBV6-5 and TRBJ2-5, with a tentative D call TRBD2 (6 bases). Trimming removed 5 bases from V and 0 bases from J, with 10 bases in between. Germline V gives CDR1 MNHEY, CDR2 SVGAGI. This CDR3 region has 14 residues. CDR3 DNA sequence: TGTGCCAGCAGTGCGGGACTTCACCAAGAGACCCAGTACTTC. Its protein is CASSAGLHQETQYF.

The chain employs TRBV4-1 and TRBJ2-7; D call uncertain. The germline gives CDR1 MGHRA, CDR2 YSYEKL. The V end was cut by 1 base, the J end by 1 base, with 14 bases between. This CDR3 region has 16 residues. CDR3 nucleotides: TGCGCCAGCAGCCAAGGCGGATCTTGGGCTTCCTACGAGCAGTACTTC. It encodes CASSQGGSWASYEQYF.

This sequence joins TRBV7-6 and TRBJ2-3; the match to TRBD2 covers 7 bases. CDR1 SGHVS and CDR2 FNYEAQ come from the germline V gene. This CDR3 is built from 16 residues. V was clipped by 1 base and J by 2 bases; unmatched bases: 6. This chain's CDR3 is CASSLGASGHTDTQYF. CDR3 nucleotides: TGTGCCAGCAGCTTAGGGGCTAGCGGACACACAGATACGCAGTATTTT.

The V gene is TRBV2, the J gene TRBJ2-2; D remains ambiguous. V lost 3 bases and J 6 bases, leaving 5 bases between the germline ends. CDR1 is SNHLY, CDR2 FYNNEI, per germline. This CDR3 has 12 amino acids. CDR3 in amino acids: CASSDQSGELFF. As DNA, the CDR3 is TGTGCCAGCAGTGACCAATCCGGGGAGCTGTTTTTT.

The rearrangement links TRBV7-2 to TRBJ1-2; 9 bases match TRBD1. The junction had 14 bases not matched to a gene; V was cut back by 2 bases and J by 4 bases. CDR3 length equals 18 residues. The germline CDR1 and CDR2 sequences are SGHTA and FQGNSA. The DNA for the CDR3 is TGTGCCAGCAGCTTATTCCCCAATGGACAGGGGTCGGTCTATGGCTACACCTTC. Translation gives CASSLFPNGQGSVYGYTF. The full variable domain, with the rest looked up from reference TRBV7-2 and TRBJ1-2, is GAGVSQSPSNKVTEKGKDVELRCDPISGHTALYWYRQSLGQGLEFLIYFQGNSAPDKSGLPSDRFSAERTGGSVSTLTIQRTQQEDSAVYLCASSLFPNGQGSVYGYTFGSGTRLTVV.

In the case of this clone: A read error may account for a junction end that differs from germline. The chain joins TRBV6-1 to TRBJ2-7; D is unclear. CDR1 and CDR2 from the germline V gene are MNHNS and SASEGT. This CDR3 is 10 amino acids long. CDR3 DNA: TGTGCCAGCCGTGATTACGAGCAGTACTTC. It specifies CASRDYEQYF.

J is TRBJ1-5 and V is TRBV6-5; D is perhaps TRBD1 (6 bases). The CDR3 is 14 amino acids. V was trimmed by 4 bases and J by 5 bases, leaving 12 bases between them. The germline V gene encodes CDR1 MNHEY and CDR2 SVGAGI. CDR3 loop: CASSSTGFYQPQHF. Written as DNA, the CDR3 is TGTGCCAGCAGTTCCACAGGGTTTTATCAGCCCCAGCATTTT.

As DNA, the CDR3 is TGCGCCAGCGTTGATCTCATGAACACTGAAGCTTTCTTT. This codes for CASVDLMNTEAFF. The chain recombines TRBV5-1 with TRBJ1-1; D remains unclear. The V end lost 7 bases, the J end lost 0 bases, and 10 bases lay between the germline ends. Germline lookup yields CDR1 SGHRS and CDR2 YFSETQ. The CDR3 is 13 residues long.

V gene TRBV6-5 combines with J gene TRBJ1-2; D is possibly TRBD1 (5 bases). CDR1 is MNHEY, CDR2 SVGAGI, per germline. CDR3 size: 15 residues. Trimming took off 8 bases at V and 1 base at J, with 17 bases between the two ends. CDR3 DNA sequence: TGTGCCAGCTTAACCTGGGACGGTGGTAACTATGGCTACACCTTC. It yields the protein CASLTWDGGNYGYTF.

In this sample, this clone turned up a few times. J is TRBJ1-6 and V is TRBV25-1; TRBD1 might be the D (6 bases). Germline V lookup: CDR1 MGHDK, CDR2 SYGVNS. The CDR3 contains 18 residues. The germline V and J ends were trimmed by 6 bases and 0 bases, with 18 bases remaining between them. CDR3 nucleotide sequence: TGTGCCAGCAGCGCTATACGGCCAGGGGTCTCCTATAATTCACCCCTCCACTTT. It encodes CASSAIRPGVSYNSPLHF.

This clone was counted at least ten times. The V and J genes are TRBV5-8 and TRBJ2-7; D is unclear. CDR1 and CDR2 from the germline V gene are SGHTS and YDEGEE. V lost 3 bases, J lost 1 base, and 8 bases lay in between. The CDR3 is 13 residues long. CDR3 loop: CASSYSTSYEQYF. DNA for the CDR3: TGTGCCAGCAGCTACTCGACTTCCTACGAGCAGTACTTC.